What follows are 20 T cell receptor beta chains derived from one specimen sequenced in a study of shared clonotypes between healthy human individuals. TCRdb keeps only in-frame clones here, not all; method: immunoSEQ multiplex PCR. Of under 850,000 clones in the sample, more than 85% were seen once. CD45RO-negative, CCR7-positively selected cells formed the naive CD8 fraction, excluding terminally differentiated effector memory CD45RA+ cells. Sequencing used naive CD8+ T cells sorted from blood. Every receptor here comes from a man younger than 40 in good health.

The chain is built from TRBV2 and TRBJ1-1; maybe TRBD1 (5 bases). V dropped 3 bases and J dropped 4 bases, with 9 bases sitting between them. There are 13 residues in the CDR3. The germline V gene encodes CDR1 SNHLY and CDR2 FYNNEI. The CDR3 spells CASSDGGGTEAFF. DNA of the CDR3: TGTGCCAGCAGTGACGGTGGGGGCACTGAAGCTTTCTTT.

This chain uses TRBV4-1 with TRBJ2-1; TRBD2 matches at 7 bases. V gave up 1 base and J gave up 2 bases; unmatched junction bases: 8. This CDR3 comprises 17 residues. Germline V lookup: CDR1 MGHRA, CDR2 YSYEKL. The CDR3 spells CASSQVGLAETYNEQFF. In DNA, the CDR3 is TGCGCCAGCAGCCAAGTGGGGCTAGCGGAGACCTACAATGAGCAGTTCTTC.

The V gene is TRBV7-2, the J gene TRBJ2-7, with a tentative D call TRBD1 (6 bases). The CDR3 contains 15 residues. Germline lookup yields CDR1 SGHTA and CDR2 FQGNSA. V shed 7 bases and J shed 0 bases, with 16 bases lying between them. CDR3 sequence: CASITYPGDSYEQYF. CDR3 nucleotide sequence: TGTGCCAGCATCACTTACCCAGGGGACTCCTACGAGCAGTACTTC. Variable domain in full (rest from reference TRBV7-2 and TRBJ2-7): GAGVSQSPSNKVTEKGKDVELRCDPISGHTALYWYRQSLGQGLEFLIYFQGNSAPDKSGLPSDRFSAERTGGSVSTLTIQRTQQEDSAVYLCASITYPGDSYEQYFGPGTRLTVT.

The CDR3 spells CASSLGQGARPSTDTQYF. CDR3 bases: TGTGCCAGCAGTTTAGGACAGGGAGCTAGGCCGAGCACAGATACGCAGTATTTT. The rearrangement links TRBV28 to TRBJ2-3, with 8 bases aligning to TRBD1. From germline, CDR1 is MDHEN and CDR2 SYDVKM. The CDR3 runs 18 residues. With V trimmed by 2 bases and J by 0 bases, 10 bases remained unmatched.

This clone came up once. The genes are TRBV11-2 and TRBJ2-1, with 9 bases matching TRBD2. Trimming took 6 bases from V and 7 from J; bases not matched to a gene: 10. The length of the CDR3 is 15 residues. Per germline, CDR1 SGHAT and CDR2 FQNNGV. The CDR3 loop is CASRSTSGSGNEQFF. The CDR3 DNA follows: TGTGCCAGCAGGTCAACTAGCGGGTCTGGGAATGAGCAGTTCTTC. Full variable domain (missing parts from reference TRBV11-2 and TRBJ2-1): EAGVAQSPRYKIIEKRQSVAFWCNPISGHATLYWYQQILGQGPKLLIQFQNNGVVDDSQLPKDRFSAERLKGVDSTLKIQPAKLEDSAVYLCASRSTSGSGNEQFFGPGTRLTVL.

The chain recombines TRBV10-1 with TRBJ2-1, with no clear D. The V and J ends lost 8 bases and 7 bases respectively, with 9 bases between them. Germline V gives CDR1 WNHNN, CDR2 SYGVQD (reference sequence). This CDR3 is built from 11 residues. The CDR3 loop reads CASGRWNEQFF. CDR3 in DNA: TGCGCCAGCGGCAGGTGGAATGAGCAGTTCTTC.

The J gene is TRBJ1-5, the V gene TRBV19, with D uncertain. The germline V and J ends were trimmed by 5 bases and 2 bases, with 10 bases remaining between them. The CDR3 extends over 14 amino acids. Germline assignment: CDR1 LNHDA and CDR2 SQIVND (reference sequence). The CDR3 DNA reads TGTGCCAGTAGTCCTGGCGGAGGCAATCAGCCCCAGCATTTT. It yields the protein CASSPGGGNQPQHF.

The V call is TRBV7-9, the J call TRBJ1-1; D is uncertain. CDR1 SEHNR and CDR2 FQNEAQ come from the germline V gene (reference sequence). This CDR3 comprises 14 residues. V gave up 1 base and J gave up 8 bases, with 14 bases separating them. CDR3 residues: CASSLGIGMLEAFF. CDR3 sequence (DNA): TGTGCCAGCAGCTTAGGGATAGGGATGTTGGAAGCTTTCTTT.

This chain links TRBV7-9 with TRBJ2-1; D is unresolved. The V end lost 5 bases, the J end lost 2 bases, and 16 bases lay between the germline ends. The CDR3 length is 16 residues. Germline lookup yields CDR1 SEHNR and CDR2 FQNEAQ (reference sequence). CDR3 nucleotide sequence: TGTGCCAGCAGCCCCCTTCTCGCGGCCCCCTACAATGAGCAGTTCTTC. Its protein is CASSPLLAAPYNEQFF. Using reference TRBV7-9 and TRBJ2-1 for the parts outside the CDR3, the full variable domain is DTGVSQNPRHKITKRGQNVTFRCDPISEHNRLYWYRQTLGQGPEFLTYFQNEAQLEKSRLLSDRFSAERPKGSFSTLEIQRTEQGDSAMYLCASSPLLAAPYNEQFFGPGTRLTVL.

The chain joins TRBV11-2 to TRBJ1-1, with 8 bases matching TRBD1. Trimming removed 0 bases from V and 12 bases from J; junction bases left unmatched: 9. Germline V lookup: CDR1 SGHAT, CDR2 FQNNGV. The CDR3 length is 14 residues. The CDR3 loop is CASSLDKGGQEPFF. The CDR3 DNA follows: TGTGCCAGCAGCTTAGACAAGGGGGGACAGGAGCCTTTCTTT.

The rearrangement joins TRBV5-1 to TRBJ1-2, with D hard to call. The CDR3 spans 16 residues. V dropped 1 base and J dropped 0 bases, with 13 bases sitting between them. From germline, CDR1 is SGHRS and CDR2 YFSETQ. CDR3 DNA: TGCGCCAGCAGCTTGCGTGGGGAACCAGCTAACTATGGCTACACCTTC. Its translation: CASSLRGEPANYGYTF.

This clone has just one count. The V and J genes are TRBV2 and TRBJ2-5; a weak D match, TRBD2 (5 bases). The CDR3 runs to 15 residues. Germline values: CDR1 SNHLY, CDR2 FYNNEI. Trimming left V 0 bases short and J 5 bases short, with 13 bases between. The CDR3 sequence: CASSEAGVSVETQYF. The CDR3 coding sequence is TGTGCCAGCAGTGAAGCTGGGGTTAGCGTGGAGACCCAGTACTTC.

In this sample, this clone turned up once. Here the CDR3 reads CASSQEGGGTYEQYF. The CDR3 nucleotides are TGTGCCAGCAGCCAAGAAGGTGGGGGAACCTACGAGCAGTACTTC. V and J are TRBV4-2 and TRBJ2-7; D may be TRBD1 or TRBD2 (5 bases each). This CDR3 contains 15 residues. Trimming took 0 bases from V and 2 from J, leaving 11 bases between them. CDR1 and CDR2 (germline): LGHNA, YNFKEQ.

V usage is TRBV5-6 and J usage is TRBJ2-2; D remains unclear. The ends were cut back, 0 bases at V and 0 bases at J, with 3 bases in the middle. The CDR3 is 14 amino acids. CDR1 and CDR2 (germline): SGHDT, YYEEEE. The CDR3 region has the DNA TGTGCCAGCAGCTTGGCACCGAACACCGGGGAGCTGTTTTTT. This codes for CASSLAPNTGELFF.

Concerning this clone: Other DNA sequences of this sample code for an identical CDR3. The DNA of the CDR3 is TGTGCCAGCTCACCACCCGGGGACACTGAAGCTTTCTTT. Protein product: CASSPPGDTEAFF. The chain couples TRBV18 to TRBJ1-1; no firm D call. Per germline, CDR1 KGHSH and CDR2 LQKENI. V was pared by 0 bases and J by 3 bases, with 5 bases between. This CDR3 is 13 amino acids long.

The J gene is TRBJ1-5, the V gene TRBV5-1, with D unclear. The CDR3 has 15 amino acids. The germline V gene encodes CDR1 SGHRS and CDR2 YFSETQ. V dropped 0 bases and J dropped 5 bases, with 12 bases sitting between them. In DNA, the CDR3 is TGCGCCAGCAGCTTGGGTCCGGGAAACGATCAGCCCCAGCATTTT. Translated: CASSLGPGNDQPQHF.

The V gene is TRBV14, the J gene TRBJ2-7, with a weak D call TRBD1 (5 bases). From germline, CDR1 is SGHDN and CDR2 FVKESK. This CDR3 is built from 15 residues. V shed 1 base and J shed 3 bases, with 13 bases lying between them. Here the CDR3 reads CASSQASGQHYEQYF. DNA of the CDR3: TGTGCCAGCAGCCAAGCGTCAGGGCAACACTACGAGCAGTACTTC.

The chain has TRBV10-3 and TRBJ2-5; TRBD2 matches 9 bases. With V trimmed by 3 bases and J by 4 bases, 12 bases remained unmatched. Germline V gives CDR1 ENHRY, CDR2 SYGVKD. The CDR3 is 17 amino acids. CDR3 nucleotides: TGTGCCATCAGTGATAGGGTAGGGCTAGCGGGATCAGAGACCCAGTACTTC. Amino acids: CAISDRVGLAGSETQYF.

The rearrangement uses TRBV15 and TRBJ2-5; no firm D call. V was shortened by 0 bases and J by 5 bases, with 10 bases between the two germline ends. The CDR3 contains 14 residues. CDR1 and CDR2 from the germline V gene are LNHNV and YYDKDF (reference sequence). The CDR3 is CATSRDKGQETQYF. In nucleotides, the CDR3 is TGTGCCACCAGCAGAGATAAGGGCCAGGAGACCCAGTACTTC.

This chain uses TRBV4-2 with TRBJ2-7; D is possibly TRBD2 (5 bases). The CDR3 has 14 residues. Trimming removed 1 base from V and 2 bases from J, with 9 bases in between. Per the germline V gene, CDR1 is LGHNA and CDR2 is YNFKEQ. The CDR3 spells CASSQGVGAYEQYF. In DNA form, the CDR3 reads TGTGCCAGCAGCCAAGGGGTCGGGGCCTACGAGCAGTACTTC.